This T cell receptor beta chain appears in the sequencing data of a study of blood T cells in healthy people across ages. Sample-barcoded 5' priming and a J-beta primer mix drove a second PCR of roughly 6 to 12 cycles. TCRdb reprocessed the 5' RACE reads with MiXCR, giving one entry per CDR3 protein. The sample consists of around 1,600,000 distinct CDR3 sequences, 40% to 45% of them appearing once. Study-level points and caveats: Estimated diversity that came from one million T cells was considered an underestimate. Unknown CMV status may confound age-related changes in expanded clones. Per million T cells, TCR beta diversity dropped about linearly as age rose.

Extracted total RNA amounted to at least 5.5 micrograms for each sample. Of note for this clonotype: The antigen remains unidentified.

This TCR was recovered from a woman aged 18-30 years in good health. Specimen: blood.

This chain's CDR3 is CSVGGLAGVSWNEQYF. The CDR3 coding sequence is TGCAGCGTTGGGGGCCTAGCGGGAGTTTCGTGGAATGAGCAGTACTTC. The chain joins TRBV29-1 to TRBJ2-5, with TRBD2 matching over 10 bases. The junction had 19 bases not matched to a gene; V was cut back by 4 bases and J by 11 bases. CDR1 is SQVTM and CDR2 is ANQGSEA in the germline V gene. The CDR3 is 16 amino acids.